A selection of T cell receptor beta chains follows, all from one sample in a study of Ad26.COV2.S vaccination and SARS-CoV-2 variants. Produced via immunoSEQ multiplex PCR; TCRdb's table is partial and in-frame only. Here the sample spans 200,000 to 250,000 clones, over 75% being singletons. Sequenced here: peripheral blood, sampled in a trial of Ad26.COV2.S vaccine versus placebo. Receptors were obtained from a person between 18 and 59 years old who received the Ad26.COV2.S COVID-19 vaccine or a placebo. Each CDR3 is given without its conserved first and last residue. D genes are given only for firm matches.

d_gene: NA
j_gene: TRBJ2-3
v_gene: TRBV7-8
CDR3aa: ASSLAGLDTQY

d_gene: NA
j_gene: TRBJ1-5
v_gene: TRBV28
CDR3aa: ASRAQTGLNSNQPQH

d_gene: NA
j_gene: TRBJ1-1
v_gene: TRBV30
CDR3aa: AWSVRGGGTEAF

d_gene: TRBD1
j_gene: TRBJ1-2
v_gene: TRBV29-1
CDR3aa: SVPTQGVVGGYT

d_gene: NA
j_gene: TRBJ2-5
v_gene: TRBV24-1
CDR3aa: ATSDPGGTQY

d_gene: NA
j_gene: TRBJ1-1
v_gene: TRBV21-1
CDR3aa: ASSKEGAAEAF

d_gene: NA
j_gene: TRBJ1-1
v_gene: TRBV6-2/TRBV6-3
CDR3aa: ASSPDWGVEAF

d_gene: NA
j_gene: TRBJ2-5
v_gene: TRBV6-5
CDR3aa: ASSGGPEETQY

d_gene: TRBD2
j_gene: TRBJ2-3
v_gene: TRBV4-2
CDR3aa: ASSQDLASGRTDTQY

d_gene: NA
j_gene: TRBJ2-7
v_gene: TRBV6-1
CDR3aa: ASSDGGRSYEQY

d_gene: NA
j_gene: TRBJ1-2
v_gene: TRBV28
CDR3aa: ASSLGGFYGYT

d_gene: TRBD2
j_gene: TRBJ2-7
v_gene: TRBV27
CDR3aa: ASSSYPGLVHEQY

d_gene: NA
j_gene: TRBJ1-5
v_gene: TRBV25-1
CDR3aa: ASSGAGNQPQH

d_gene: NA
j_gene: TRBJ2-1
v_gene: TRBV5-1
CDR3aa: ASSLVAGAGNEQF

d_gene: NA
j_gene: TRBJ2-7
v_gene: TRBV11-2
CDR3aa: ASSLGAGASYEQY

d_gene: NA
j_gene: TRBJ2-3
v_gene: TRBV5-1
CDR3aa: ASSLGALPGTDTQY

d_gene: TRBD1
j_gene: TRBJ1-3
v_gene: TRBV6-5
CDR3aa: ASSYGTGGNTIY

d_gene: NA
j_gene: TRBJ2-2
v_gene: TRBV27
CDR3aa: ASSASSQGDTGELF

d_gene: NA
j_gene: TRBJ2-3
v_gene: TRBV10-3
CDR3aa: AISAGSSTDTQY

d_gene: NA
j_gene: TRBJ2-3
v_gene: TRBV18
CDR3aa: ASSPLRDTQY

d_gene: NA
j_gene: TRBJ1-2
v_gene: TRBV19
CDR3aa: ASSTLNHYGYT

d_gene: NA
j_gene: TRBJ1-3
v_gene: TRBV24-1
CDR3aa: ATSDLVGGSSGNTIY

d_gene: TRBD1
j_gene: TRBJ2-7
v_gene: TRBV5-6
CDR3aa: ASSPGTGRNEQY

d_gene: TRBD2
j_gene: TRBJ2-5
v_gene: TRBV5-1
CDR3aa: ASSLVASGGRETQY

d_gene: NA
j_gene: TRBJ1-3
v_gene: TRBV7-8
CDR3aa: ASSLSAGPGNTIY

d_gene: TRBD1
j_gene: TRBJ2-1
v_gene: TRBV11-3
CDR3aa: ASSRDSNNEQF

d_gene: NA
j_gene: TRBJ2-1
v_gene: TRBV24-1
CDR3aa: ATSDFGLGGEQF

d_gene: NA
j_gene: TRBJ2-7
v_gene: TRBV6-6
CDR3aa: ASSSKEGYEQY

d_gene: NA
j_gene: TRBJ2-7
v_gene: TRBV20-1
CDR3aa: SAPSTYEQY

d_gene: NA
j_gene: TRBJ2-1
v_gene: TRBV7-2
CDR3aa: ASSLRFWGESEQF

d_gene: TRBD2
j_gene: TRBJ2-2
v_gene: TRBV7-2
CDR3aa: ASSLDASGRTGELF

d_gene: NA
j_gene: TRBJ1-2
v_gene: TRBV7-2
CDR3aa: ASSLDPGANYGYT

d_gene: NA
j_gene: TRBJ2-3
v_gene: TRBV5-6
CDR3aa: ASSLDPRRTDTQY

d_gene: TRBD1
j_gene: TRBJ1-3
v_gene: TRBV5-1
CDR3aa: ASSGGDRTNTIY

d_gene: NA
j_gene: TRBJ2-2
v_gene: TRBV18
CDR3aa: ASSSGDNTGELF

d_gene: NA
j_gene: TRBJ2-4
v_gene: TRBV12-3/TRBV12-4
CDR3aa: ASSPDIKNIQY

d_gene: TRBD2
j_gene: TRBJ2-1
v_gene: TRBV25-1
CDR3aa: ASSARTSGGASYNEQF

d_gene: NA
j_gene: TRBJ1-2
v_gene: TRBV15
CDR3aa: ATSRNRDGGYT

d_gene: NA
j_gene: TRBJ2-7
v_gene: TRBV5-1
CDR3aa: ASSRTYQAYEQY

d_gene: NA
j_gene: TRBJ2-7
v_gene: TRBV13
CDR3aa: ASSAPSGEQY

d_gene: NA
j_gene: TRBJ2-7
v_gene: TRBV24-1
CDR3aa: ATSALVGVTYEQY

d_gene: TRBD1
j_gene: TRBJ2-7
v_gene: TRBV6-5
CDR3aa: ASSPTGTGTYEQY

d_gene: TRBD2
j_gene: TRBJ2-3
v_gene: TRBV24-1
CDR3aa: ATSDPGTSGGYTDTQY

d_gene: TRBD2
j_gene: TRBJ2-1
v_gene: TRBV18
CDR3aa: ASSLVGSGRYYNEQF

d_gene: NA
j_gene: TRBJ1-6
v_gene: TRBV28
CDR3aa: ASSPWEEGVSPLH

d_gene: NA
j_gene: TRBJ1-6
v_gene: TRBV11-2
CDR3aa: ASSLGSPLH

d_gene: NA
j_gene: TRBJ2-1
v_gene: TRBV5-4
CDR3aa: ASSWGGQGEQF

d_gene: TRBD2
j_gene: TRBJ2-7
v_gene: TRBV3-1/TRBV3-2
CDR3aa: ASSPSGGGGPSSYEQY

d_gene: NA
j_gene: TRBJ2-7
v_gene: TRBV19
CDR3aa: ASRVASTSSYEQY

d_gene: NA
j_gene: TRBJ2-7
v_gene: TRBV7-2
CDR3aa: ASSLRAYEQY

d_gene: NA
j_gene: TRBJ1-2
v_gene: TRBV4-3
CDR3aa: ASSQERGGNYGYT

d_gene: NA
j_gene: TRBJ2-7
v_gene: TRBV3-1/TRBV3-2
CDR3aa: ASSKSPPRGAGVPYEQY

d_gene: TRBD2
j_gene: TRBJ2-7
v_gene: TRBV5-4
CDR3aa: ASSSPLLAYEQY

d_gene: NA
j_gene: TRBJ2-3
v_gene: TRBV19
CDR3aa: ASRPRGAGTDTQY

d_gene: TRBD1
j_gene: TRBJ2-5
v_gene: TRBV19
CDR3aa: ASSNPYRGRETQY

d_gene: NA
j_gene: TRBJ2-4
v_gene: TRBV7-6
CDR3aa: ASSPSFKRSALAKNIQY

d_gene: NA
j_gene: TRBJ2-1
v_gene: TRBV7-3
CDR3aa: ASSSEIGPLTEQF